What follows are 13 T cell receptor beta chains derived from one specimen sequenced in a study of blood T cell repertoires in COVID-19. Here immunoSEQ multiplex PCR was the method, and the copy in TCRdb shows in-frame clones only, minus some. This repertoire shows about 39,000 clones, approximately 90% found once; its top ten account for approximately 2.4%. The sample was peripheral blood. The receptors come from a human donor in a cohort sampled during active COVID-19.

The chain couples TRBV3-1 (or the pseudogene TRBV3-2) to TRBJ2-5; tentatively, D is TRBD1 (6 bases). Trimming removed 1 base at V and 5 bases at J, with 17 bases between. The CDR3 is 16 amino acids. Germline V gives CDR1 LGHDT, CDR2 YNNKEL (reference sequence). The CDR3 protein is CASSQGPDTGRETQYF. The DNA for the CDR3 is TGTGCCAGCAGCCAAGGACCCGATACAGGGCGGGAGACCCAGTACTTC.

The DNA for the CDR3 is TGTGCCAGCAGGGCTTCTGGGGGGTGGAATGAGCAGTTCTTC. Protein sequence: CASRASGGWNEQFF. The chain has TRBV7-9 and TRBJ2-1; TRBD2 might be the D (6 bases). Germline V gene lookup returns CDR1 SEHNR and CDR2 FQNEAQ (reference sequence). Trimming shortened V by 6 bases and J by 7 bases, and 16 bases separated the two germline ends. The CDR3 totals 14 residues.

Only a few counts were recorded for this clone. The chain has TRBV13 and TRBJ1-6; D not certain. V shed 3 bases and J shed 9 bases, with 15 bases lying between them. The germline gives CDR1 PRHDT, CDR2 FYEKMQ (reference sequence). The CDR3 is 15 residues long. CDR3 sequence (DNA): TGTGCCAGCAGCTTTGGTTCGGCTAGGATTTCACCCCTCCACTTT. As protein: CASSFGSARISPLHF.

J is TRBJ1-1 and V is TRBV4-1; possibly TRBD1 for D (5 bases). The CDR3 totals 15 residues. V was trimmed by 4 bases and J by 3 bases, leaving 15 bases between them. CDR1 and CDR2 from the germline V gene are MGHRA and YSYEKL. CDR3 sequence reads: CASSLSRDEYTEAFF. The DNA for the CDR3 is TGCGCCAGCAGCCTTTCCAGGGATGAGTACACTGAAGCTTTCTTT.

This clone occurred a few times. The chain is built from TRBV27 and TRBJ2-7; D not resolved. This CDR3 comprises 14 residues. Per the germline V gene, CDR1 is MNHEY and CDR2 is SMNVEV (reference sequence). The germline V and J ends were trimmed by 0 bases and 0 bases, with 6 bases remaining between them. Here the CDR3 DNA reads TGTGCCAGCAGTTTATCCAGGAACTCCTACGAGCAGTACTTC. It encodes CASSLSRNSYEQYF.

This chain joins TRBV19 and TRBJ1-1; D possibly corresponds to TRBD1 (5 bases). The CDR3 contains 14 residues. From germline, CDR1 is LNHDA and CDR2 SQIVND (reference sequence). With 4 bases removed from V and 0 bases from J, the gap between germline ends came to 9 bases. CDR3 residues: CASSTPGVNTEAFF. The CDR3 DNA sequence: TGTGCCAGTAGTACCCCGGGGGTGAACACTGAAGCTTTCTTT.

The V and J genes are TRBV6-5 and TRBJ2-2, with TRBD2 matching 11 bases. Germline V CDR1 and CDR2: MNHEY, SVGAGI. The CDR3 extends over 15 amino acids. Losses at the gene ends were 10 bases for V and 4 bases for J; bases not matched to a gene: 8. The CDR3 loop reads CATNLAGGTTGELFF. The CDR3 DNA sequence: TGTGCCACTAATCTAGCGGGGGGAACCACCGGGGAGCTGTTTTTT.

The chain couples TRBV29-1 to TRBJ2-3; 8 nucleotides agree with TRBD2. The CDR3 consists of 13 residues. V lost 5 bases, J lost 3 bases, and 4 bases stayed unmatched. Germline V gene data show CDR1 as SQVTM and CDR2 as ANQGSEA. The DNA for the CDR3 is TGCAGCGTTCGCGGGGGGAGAACAGATACGCAGTATTTT. This translates into CSVRGGRTDTQYF.

This clone occurred a few times. The chain employs TRBV5-1 and TRBJ1-1; 7 bases are a match to TRBD1. In germline, CDR1 is SGHRS, CDR2 YFSETQ. The V and J ends lost 4 bases and 3 bases, in that order; junction bases with no gene match: 3. This CDR3 has 13 residues. Here the CDR3 reads CASSQGQYTEAFF. DNA of the CDR3: TGCGCCAGCAGCCAGGGACAGTACACTGAAGCTTTCTTT.

This clone was counted between two and nine times. This sequence joins TRBV5-1 and TRBJ1-3, with D uncertain. CDR1 is SGHRS and CDR2 is YFSETQ in the germline V gene. This CDR3 spans 15 amino acids. Deletions cut 0 bases from V and 6 bases from J, with 13 bases between. CDR3 protein: CASSLGPSVENTIYF. In DNA, the CDR3 is TGCGCCAGCAGCTTGGGGCCCAGTGTTGAAAACACCATATATTTT.

This clone was recorded only once. The gene calls are TRBV9 and TRBJ2-5, with D possibly being TRBD1 (7 bases). This CDR3 has 18 amino acids. V was shortened by 1 base and J by 5 bases, with 24 bases between the two germline ends. Germline V gives CDR1 SGDLS, CDR2 YYNGEE. The CDR3, as DNA: TGTGCCAGCAGCGTAAGACAGGGACTGACAATTGGTGGTGAGACCCAGTACTTC. Protein product: CASSVRQGLTIGGETQYF.

The genes are TRBV19 and TRBJ2-1; no clear D. The CDR3 length is 14 residues. Trimming removed 7 bases from V and 0 bases from J, with 10 bases in between. The germline V gene has CDR1 LNHDA and CDR2 SQIVND (reference sequence). CDR3 residues: CASTERTSYNEQFF. The CDR3 DNA reads TGTGCCAGTACCGAGCGAACCTCCTACAATGAGCAGTTCTTC.

The V call is TRBV5-6, the J call TRBJ1-2; no clear D. Trimming stripped 0 bases from V and 4 bases from J, with 10 bases between. CDR1 and CDR2 (germline): SGHDT, YYEEEE. This CDR3 contains 14 residues. CDR3 bases: TGTGCCAGCAGCTTGGGTGAGGAGTTCTATGGCTACACCTTC. It translates to CASSLGEEFYGYTF.